This T cell receptor (beta chain) was recovered during a study of blood T cells in healthy people across ages. A second about 7 to 12 cycle PCR used barcoded and J-beta primers. MiXCR, run by TCRdb on the 5' RACE reads, gives a single entry per CDR3 protein. This sample yields 550,000 to 650,000 distinct CDR3 sequences, of which about 30% are seen a single time; less than 20% belongs to the top ten. Germline V gene sequence: CDR1 LGHNA, CDR2 YSLEER. There are 15 residues in the CDR3. Deletions cut 0 bases from V and 1 base from J, with 9 bases between. This clonotype was detected a few times. Its specificity is not known. Study-wide results and caveats: Percentage of naive T cells showed a strong correlation with TCR beta diversity.

V usage is TRBV4-3 and J usage is TRBJ1-1; D not resolved. Material for sequencing was blood. The TCR was taken from a woman of 80 years or more in good health. CDR3 sequence: CASSQETTTNTEAFF. The CDR3 nucleotides are TGCGCCAGCAGCCAAGAAACCACGACGAACACTGAAGCTTTCTTT.